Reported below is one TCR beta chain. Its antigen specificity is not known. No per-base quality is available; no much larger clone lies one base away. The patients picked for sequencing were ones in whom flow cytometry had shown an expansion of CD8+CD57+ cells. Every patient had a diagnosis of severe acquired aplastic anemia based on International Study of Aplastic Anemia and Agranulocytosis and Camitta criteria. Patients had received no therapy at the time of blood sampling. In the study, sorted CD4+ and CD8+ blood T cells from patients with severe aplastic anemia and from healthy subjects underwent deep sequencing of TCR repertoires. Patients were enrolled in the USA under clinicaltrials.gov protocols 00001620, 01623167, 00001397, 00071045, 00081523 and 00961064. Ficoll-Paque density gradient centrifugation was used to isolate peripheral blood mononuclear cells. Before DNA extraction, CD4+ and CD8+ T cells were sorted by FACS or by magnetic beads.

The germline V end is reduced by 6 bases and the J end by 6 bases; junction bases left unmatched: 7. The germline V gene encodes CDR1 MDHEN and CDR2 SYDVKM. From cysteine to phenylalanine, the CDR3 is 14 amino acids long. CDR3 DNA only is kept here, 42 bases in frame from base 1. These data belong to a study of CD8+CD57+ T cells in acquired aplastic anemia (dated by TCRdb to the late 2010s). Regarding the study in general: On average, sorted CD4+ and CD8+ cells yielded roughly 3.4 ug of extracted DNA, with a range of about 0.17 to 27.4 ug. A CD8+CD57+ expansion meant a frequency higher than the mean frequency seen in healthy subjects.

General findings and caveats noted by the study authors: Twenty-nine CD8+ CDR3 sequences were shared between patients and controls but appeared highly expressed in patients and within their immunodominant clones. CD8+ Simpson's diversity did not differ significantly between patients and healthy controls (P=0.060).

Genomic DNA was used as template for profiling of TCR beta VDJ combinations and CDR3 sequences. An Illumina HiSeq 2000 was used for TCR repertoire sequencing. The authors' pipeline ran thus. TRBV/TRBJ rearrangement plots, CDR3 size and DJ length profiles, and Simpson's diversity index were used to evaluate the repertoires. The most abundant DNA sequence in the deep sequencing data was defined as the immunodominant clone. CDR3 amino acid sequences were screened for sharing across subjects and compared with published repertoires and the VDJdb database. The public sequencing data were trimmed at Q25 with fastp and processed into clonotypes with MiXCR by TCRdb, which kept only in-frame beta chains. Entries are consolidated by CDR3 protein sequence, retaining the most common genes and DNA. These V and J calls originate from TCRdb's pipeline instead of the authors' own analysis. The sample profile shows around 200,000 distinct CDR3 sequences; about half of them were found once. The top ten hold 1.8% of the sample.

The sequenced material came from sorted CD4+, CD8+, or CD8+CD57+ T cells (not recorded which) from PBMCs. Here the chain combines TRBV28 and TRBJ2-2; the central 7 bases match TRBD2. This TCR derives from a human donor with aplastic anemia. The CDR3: CASSPSGGSGELFF. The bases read TGTGCCAGCAGCCCCTCGGGGGGTTCCGGGGAGCTGTTTTTT.